This entry concerns a single T cell receptor (beta chain). The protocol was immunoSEQ multiplex PCR, while the TCRdb copy is restricted to in-frame clones and leaves out a portion. The profile shows about 400,000 clones, 85% to 90% of them singletons. Clinical history as reported by participants underpinned cohort assignment. The V and J ends lost 10 bases and 1 base respectively, with 13 bases between them. Germline lookup yields CDR1 SNHLY and CDR2 FYNNEI. The CDR3 loop spans 13 amino acids. The sample originates from a study of blood T cell repertoires in COVID-19. About the research overall: Nucleic acid was either cDNA or gDNA, and it came from T cells, B-cell-depleted T cells, or PBMCs.

The sequencing sample was made of PBMCs or T cells enriched from blood (not recorded which). This TCR was recovered from a woman in her 30s with acute COVID-19. The chain joins TRBV2 to TRBJ1-1; tentatively, D is TRBD1 (5 bases). The DNA for the CDR3 is TGTGCCACAGCCAGGGTATCGAACACTGAAGCTTTCTTT. As protein: CATARVSNTEAFF.